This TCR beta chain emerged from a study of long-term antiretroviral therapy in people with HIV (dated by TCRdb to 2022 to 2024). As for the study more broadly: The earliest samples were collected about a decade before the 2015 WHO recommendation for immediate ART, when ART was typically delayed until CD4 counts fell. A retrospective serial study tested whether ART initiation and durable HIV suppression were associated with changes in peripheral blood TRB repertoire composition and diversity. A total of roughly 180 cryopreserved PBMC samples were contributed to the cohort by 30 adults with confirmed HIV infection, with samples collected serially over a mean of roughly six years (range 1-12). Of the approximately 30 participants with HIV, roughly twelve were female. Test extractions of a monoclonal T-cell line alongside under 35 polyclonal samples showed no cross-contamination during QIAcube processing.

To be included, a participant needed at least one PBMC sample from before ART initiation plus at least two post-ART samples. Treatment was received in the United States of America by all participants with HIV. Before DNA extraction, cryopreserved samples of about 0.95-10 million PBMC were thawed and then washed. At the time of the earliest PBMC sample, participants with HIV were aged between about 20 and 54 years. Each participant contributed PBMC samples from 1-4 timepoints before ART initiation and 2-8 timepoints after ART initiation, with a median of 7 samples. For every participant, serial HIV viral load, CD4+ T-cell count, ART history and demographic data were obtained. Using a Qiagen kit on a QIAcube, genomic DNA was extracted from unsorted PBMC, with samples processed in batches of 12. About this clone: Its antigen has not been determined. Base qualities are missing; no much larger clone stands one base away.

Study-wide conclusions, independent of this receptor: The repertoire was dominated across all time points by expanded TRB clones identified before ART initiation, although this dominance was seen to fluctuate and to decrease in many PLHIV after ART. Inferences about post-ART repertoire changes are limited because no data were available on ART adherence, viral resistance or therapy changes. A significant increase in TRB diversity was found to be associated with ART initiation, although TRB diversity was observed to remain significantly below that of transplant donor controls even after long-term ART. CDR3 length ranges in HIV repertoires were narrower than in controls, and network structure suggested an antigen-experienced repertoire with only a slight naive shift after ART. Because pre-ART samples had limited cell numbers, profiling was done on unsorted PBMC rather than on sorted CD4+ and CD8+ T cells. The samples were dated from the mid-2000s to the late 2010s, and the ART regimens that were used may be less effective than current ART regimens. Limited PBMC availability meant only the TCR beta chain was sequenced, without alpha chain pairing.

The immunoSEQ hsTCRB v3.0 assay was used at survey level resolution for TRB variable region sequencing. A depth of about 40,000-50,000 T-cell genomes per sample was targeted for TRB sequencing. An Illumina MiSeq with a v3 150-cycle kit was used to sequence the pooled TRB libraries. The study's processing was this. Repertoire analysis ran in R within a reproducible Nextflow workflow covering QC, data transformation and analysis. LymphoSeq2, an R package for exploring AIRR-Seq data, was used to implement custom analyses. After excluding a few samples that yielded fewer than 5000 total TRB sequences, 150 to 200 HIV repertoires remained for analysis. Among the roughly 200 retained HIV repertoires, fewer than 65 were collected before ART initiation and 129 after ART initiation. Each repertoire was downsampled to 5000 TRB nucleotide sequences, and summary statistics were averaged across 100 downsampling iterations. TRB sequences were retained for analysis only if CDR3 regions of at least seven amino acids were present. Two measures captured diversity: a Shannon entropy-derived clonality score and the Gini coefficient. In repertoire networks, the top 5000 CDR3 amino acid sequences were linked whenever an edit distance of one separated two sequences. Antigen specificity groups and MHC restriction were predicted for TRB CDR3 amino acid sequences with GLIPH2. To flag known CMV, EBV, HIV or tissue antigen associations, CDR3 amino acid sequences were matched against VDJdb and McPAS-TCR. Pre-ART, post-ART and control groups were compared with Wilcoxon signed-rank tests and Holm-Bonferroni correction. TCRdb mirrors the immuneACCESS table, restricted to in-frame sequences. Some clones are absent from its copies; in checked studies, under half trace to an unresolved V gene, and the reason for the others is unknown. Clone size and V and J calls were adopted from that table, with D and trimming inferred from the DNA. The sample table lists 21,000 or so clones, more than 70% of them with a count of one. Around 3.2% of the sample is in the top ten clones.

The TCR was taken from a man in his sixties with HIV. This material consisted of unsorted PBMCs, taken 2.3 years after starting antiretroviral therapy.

The CDR3 reads as follows: CASTQGDNYGYTF. The nucleotides are TGTGCCAGCACTCAGGGGGACAACTATGGCTACACCTTC. The rearranged segments are TRBV5-4 and TRBJ1-2, with 7 bases matching TRBD1. The germline V end is reduced by 6 bases and the J end by 2 bases; junction bases left unmatched: 4. As encoded in the germline V gene (reference sequence), CDR1 is SGHNT while CDR2 is YYREEE. The cysteine opens and the phenylalanine closes a CDR3 of 13 amino acids. The only DNA kept is the CDR3, 39 bases in frame from the first base.